This T cell receptor beta chain was sequenced in a study of beta chain features in type 1 diabetes (dated by TCRdb to 2016 to 2018). Regarding the study in general: Mean age, gender distribution, total cell number and subset yield were not different between patients and healthy donors. A total of under 120,000,000 sorted cells were examined across all samples, and RNA yield correlated strongly with the number of cells per subset. Regulatory and stem cell-like memory subsets were obtained from only 8 patients and roughly 8 healthy donors, while naive and central memory subsets were obtained from all 30 or so donors. In the study, TCRB repertoires of sorted circulating CD4+ T cell subsets from recently diagnosed type 1 diabetes patients were compared with those of matched healthy donors.

Taken from the germline V gene, the CDR1 and CDR2 loops are SGHDN and FVKESK. The CDR3 starts with the cysteine, ends with the phenylalanine, and has 12 residues. The DNA shown is the 36-base CDR3, in frame from base 1. V was cut back by 5 bases and J by 6 bases, leaving a gap of 7 bases between them. The entire isolated RNA was reverse transcribed using the High Capacity cDNA Reverse Transcription Kit, and thus expressed TCRB transcripts were sequenced. Deep immunoSEQ sequencing was performed on naive, central memory and regulatory T cell samples, with an average of roughly 3.6 million total reads per sample. Sorted cells were lysed in RLT buffer, and RNA was extracted using DNase-treated RNeasy Micro or Mini kits according to cell number. To prevent cross-contamination, each cell subset was processed individually, whereas patient and healthy donor samples were processed jointly. The immunoSEQ multiplex PCR was used to amplify TCRB sequences from cDNA, yielding 87-bp fragments that span the CDR3 region. The amplicons were sequenced using the Illumina HiSeq platform. The source study handled its data this way. Synthetic template baselines were used to correct PCR bias computationally, reads within Hamming distance 2 were collapsed, and singletons that could not be merged were discarded. Reads were aligned to IMGT to assign V, D and J genes, CDR3 length, and insertions or deletions at six rearrangement sites. Clonotype counts were normalized to sorted cell number within each subset before computing true diversity and Gini coefficients with the tcR R package. The overlap coefficient, calculated on TCRB nucleotide sequences, was used to quantify repertoire sharing. Out-of-frame TCRB sequences from naive cells were analyzed to stand in for the pre-selection repertoire. The table was pulled from immuneACCESS by TCRdb, which kept in-frame rearrangements only. Such tables lose some clones; where checked, under half of the loss comes from unresolved V genes, and the rest has no known cause. V and J calls and clone size come straight from that table; D and trimming were deduced from the DNA. The sample includes 970,000 or so clones, with roughly 15% observed a single time. The leading ten clones occupy about 0.025% of the sample.

Overall results and qualifications from the work: Because cDNA rather than genomic DNA was sequenced, highly expressing activated cells could have been over-represented, although no difference in activation and CD3 levels was found between groups. Only small numbers of individuals were included in the HLA sub-analyses, which left unresolved whether HLA type had any influence on TCRB rearrangement. PCR may preferentially amplify shorter templates, but because patient and control samples were amplified and corrected together, any resulting skew would affect both groups equally. The naive, central memory and regulatory TCRB repertoires appeared to resemble one another more closely among patients than among healthy donors. Patients with type 1 diabetes made fewer insertions and deleted more nucleotides at VDJ recombination sites, implying thymic rearrangement abnormalities. A moderate but significant shortening of TCRB CDR3 length was observed in type 1 diabetes patients in all four CD4+ subsets.

To note about this clone: Its antigen is not yet known. No base qualities exist here, and no much larger clone lies one base off it.

A single peripheral blood draw of about 116 mL on average was collected from each donor into heparinised tubes. Using a panel that included CD45RO, CCR7, CD25, CD127, CD95 and CD27, naive, central memory, regulatory and stem cell-like memory CD4+ T cells were sorted on a BD FACSAria II. A purity above 98% was achieved for all sorted populations. Right away, PBMCs were isolated by Lymphoprep density gradient centrifugation and were stained directly, with no culture step. So that batch effects would be minimized, each experiment stained and sorted samples in pairs, pairing one healthy donor with one patient.

The receptor chain draws on TRBV14 and TRBJ2-2, with no confident D gene call. This clonotype originated in a woman between 18 and 29 years old in good health. The sequencing sample was made of naive CD4+ T cells from blood. This sample's cell subset or site label indicates: true naive CD4+ T cells. The CDR3 region: CASSYGSGELFF. The nucleotide sequence is given as TGTGCCAGCAGCTATGGGTCCGGGGAGCTGTTTTTT.